Detailed here is one TCR beta chain. No antigen is known for it. 60 Vbeta and 13 Jbeta primers were used in PCR. TCRdb's table, derived via immunoSEQ multiplex PCR, lists solely in-frame clones and lacks some. Of 100,000 to 150,000 clones detected, more than 65% appear once; the ten largest clones hold roughly 5.2%. V lost 2 bases and J 2 bases, leaving 13 bases between the germline ends. The germline CDR1 and CDR2 sequences are SNHLY and FYNNEI. The CDR3 contains 16 residues. The data belong to a study of cytomegalovirus exposure and HLA in healthy donors. Across the study: Of over 300 genotyped donors, about 80% clustered with self-reported Caucasian donors. Broader study findings: In an earlier analysis, about 87% or about 30%: the productive usage of most TCR beta V segments. Most TCR sequences were rare, but some public TCRs occurred in many donors.

The donors, nominally healthy at sampling, likely had unrecorded immune exposures. The TCR comes from a man younger than 35 in good health and CMV-seropositive. Specimen: PBMCs. The rearrangement joins TRBV2 to TRBJ1-5; the D gene is possibly TRBD1 (6 bases). The CDR3 spells CASSERAEGGNQPQHF. CDR3 nucleotide sequence: TGTGCCAGCAGTGAAAGGGCAGAGGGGGGCAATCAGCCCCAGCATTTT. Full variable domain (remainder filled in from reference TRBV2 and TRBJ1-5): EPEVTQTPSHQVTQMGQEVILRCVPISNHLYFYWYRQILGQKVEFLVSFYNNEISEKSEIFDDQFSVERPDGSNFTLKIRSTKLEDSAMYFCASSERAEGGNQPQHFGDGTRLSIL.